This TCR beta chain emerged from a study of CD8+ T cells in alopecia areata. Study information: Tofacitinib lasted 6 to 18 months, then 6 months off drug.

As to treatment: oral pan-JAK inhibitor, 5-10 mg twice daily. The germline gives CDR1 SGHAT, CDR2 FQNNGV. Trimming pared 8 bases from V and 2 bases from J, leaving 7 bases between. This CDR3 region has 13 residues. cDNA prepared by RNA extraction and subsequent reverse transcription served as the template for sequencing. Sequenced by immunoSEQ multiplex PCR; TCRdb stores in-frame clones only, minus some. The table shows roughly 190,000 clones, with under 80% occurring only once. This specimen consisted of CD4+ T cells sorted from blood, obtained around week 50, from a patient treated with tofacitinib. This chain uses TRBV11-2 with TRBJ2-6, with D unresolved. This sequence was found in a human donor with alopecia areata. CDR3 amino acids: CASGGAGANVLTF. The CDR3 DNA is TGTGCCAGCGGCGGCGCTGGGGCCAACGTCCTGACTTTC.